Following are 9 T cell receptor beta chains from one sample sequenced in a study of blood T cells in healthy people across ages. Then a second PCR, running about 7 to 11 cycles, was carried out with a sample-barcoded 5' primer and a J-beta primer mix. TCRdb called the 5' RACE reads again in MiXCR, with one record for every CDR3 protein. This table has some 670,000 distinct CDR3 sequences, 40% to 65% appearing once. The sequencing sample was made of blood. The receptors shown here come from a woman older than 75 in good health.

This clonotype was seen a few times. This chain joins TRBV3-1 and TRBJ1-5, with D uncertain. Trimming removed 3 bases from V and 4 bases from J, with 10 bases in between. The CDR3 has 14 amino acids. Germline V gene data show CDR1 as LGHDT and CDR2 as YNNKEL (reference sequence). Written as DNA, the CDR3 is TGTGCCAGCAGCCACGGCGGAAAAAATCAGCCCCAGCATTTT. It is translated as CASSHGGKNQPQHF.

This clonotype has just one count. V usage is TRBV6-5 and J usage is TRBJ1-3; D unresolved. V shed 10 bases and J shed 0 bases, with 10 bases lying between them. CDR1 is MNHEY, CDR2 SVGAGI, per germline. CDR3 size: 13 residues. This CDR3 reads CATYGVSGNTIYF. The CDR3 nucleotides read TGTGCCACCTATGGGGTCTCTGGAAACACCATATATTTT.

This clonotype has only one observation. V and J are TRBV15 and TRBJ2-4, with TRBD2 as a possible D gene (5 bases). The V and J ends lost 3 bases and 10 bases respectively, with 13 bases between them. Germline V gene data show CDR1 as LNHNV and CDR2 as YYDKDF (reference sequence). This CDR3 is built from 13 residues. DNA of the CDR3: TGTGCCACCAGCAGGGAGCGGACGGAAATTCAGTACTTC. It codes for CATSRERTEIQYF.

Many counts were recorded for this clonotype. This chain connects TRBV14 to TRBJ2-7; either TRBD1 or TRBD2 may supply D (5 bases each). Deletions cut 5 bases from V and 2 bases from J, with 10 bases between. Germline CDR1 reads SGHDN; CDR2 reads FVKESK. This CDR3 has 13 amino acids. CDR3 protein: CASSVQGAYEQYF. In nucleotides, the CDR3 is TGTGCCAGCAGCGTGCAGGGAGCCTACGAGCAGTACTTC. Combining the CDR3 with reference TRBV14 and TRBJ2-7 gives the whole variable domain EAGVTQFPSHSVIEKGQTVTLRCDPISGHDNLYWYRRVMGKEIKFLLHFVKESKQDESGMPNNRFLAERTGGTYSTLKVQPAELEDSGVYFCASSVQGAYEQYFGPGTRLTVT.

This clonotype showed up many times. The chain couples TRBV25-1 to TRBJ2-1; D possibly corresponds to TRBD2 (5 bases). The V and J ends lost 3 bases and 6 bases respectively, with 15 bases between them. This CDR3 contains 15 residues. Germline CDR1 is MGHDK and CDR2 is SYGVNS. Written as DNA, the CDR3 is TGTGCCAGCAGTGACAATGCGGGCCGGTTCAATGAGCAGTTCTTC. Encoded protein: CASSDNAGRFNEQFF.

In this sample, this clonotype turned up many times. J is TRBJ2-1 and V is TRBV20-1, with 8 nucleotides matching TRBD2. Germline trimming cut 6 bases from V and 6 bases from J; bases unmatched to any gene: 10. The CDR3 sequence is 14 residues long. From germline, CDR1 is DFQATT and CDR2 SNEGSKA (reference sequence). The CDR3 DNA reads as TGCAGTGCCCCAGTAGCGGGGCTGGGCAATGAGCAGTTCTTC. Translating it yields CSAPVAGLGNEQFF.

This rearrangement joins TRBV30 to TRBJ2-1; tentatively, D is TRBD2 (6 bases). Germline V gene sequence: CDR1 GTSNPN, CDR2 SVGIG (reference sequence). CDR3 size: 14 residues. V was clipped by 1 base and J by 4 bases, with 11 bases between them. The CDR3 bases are TGTGCCTGGAGTGGTCTAGCGCAGTACAATGAGCAGTTCTTC. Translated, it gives CAWSGLAQYNEQFF. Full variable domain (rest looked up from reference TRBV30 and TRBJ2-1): SQTIHQWPATLVQPVGSPLSLECTVEGTSNPNLYWYRQAAGRGLQLLFYSVGIGQISSEVPQNLSASRPQDRQFILSSKKLLLSDSGFYLCAWSGLAQYNEQFFGPGTRLTVL.

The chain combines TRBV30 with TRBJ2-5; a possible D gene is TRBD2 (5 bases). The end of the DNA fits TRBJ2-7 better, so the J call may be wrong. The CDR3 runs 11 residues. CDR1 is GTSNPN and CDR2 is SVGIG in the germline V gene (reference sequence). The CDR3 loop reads CAWSVGGEQYF. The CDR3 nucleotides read TGTGCCTGGAGTGTAGGAGGCGAGCAGTACTTC.

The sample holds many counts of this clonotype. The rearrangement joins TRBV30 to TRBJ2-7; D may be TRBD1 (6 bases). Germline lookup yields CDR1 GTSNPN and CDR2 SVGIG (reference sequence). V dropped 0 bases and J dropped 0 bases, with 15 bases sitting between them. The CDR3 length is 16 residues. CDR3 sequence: CAWSVPPGVFSYEQYF. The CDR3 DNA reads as TGTGCCTGGAGTGTTCCCCCAGGGGTTTTCTCCTACGAGCAGTACTTC.